The rows below give T cell receptor beta chains drawn from one sample of a study of blood T cell repertoires in COVID-19. The method was immunoSEQ multiplex PCR; TCRdb's version includes in-frame clones alone and lacks a portion of them. The sample carries tens of thousands of clones, around 88% recorded once. Source material: peripheral blood. These receptor sequences come from a man between 50 and 59 years old with active COVID-19. Each CDR3 is given with its conserved first and last residue. The D gene is left open where the match is weak. The listing skips clone size in some rows; elsewhere it reads once, few, many or a size class.

>TRBJ1-5|-|-|TRBV19
CASTQTAGGNQPQHF
TGTGCCAGTACCCAAACCGCAGGGGGCAATCAGCCCCAGCATTTT
>TRBJ2-7|-|TRBD2|TRBV4-1
CASSQPQPGPLAGGRSYEQYF
TGCGCCAGCAGCCAACCTCAACCAGGGCCCCTAGCGGGTGGACGTTCCTACGAGCAGTACTTC
>TRBJ1-6|-|TRBD1|TRBV6-1
CASSEPGQGRNSPLHF
TGTGCCAGCAGTGAACCAGGACAGGGGAGGAATTCACCCCTCCACTTT
>TRBJ1-6|-|TRBD1|TRBV25-1
CASRYRGSYNSPLHF
TGTGCCAGCAGGTACAGGGGCTCCTATAATTCACCCCTCCACTTT
>TRBJ2-2|-|-|TRBV10-3
CAILRQATGELFF
TGTGCCATTCTTCGACAAGCCACCGGGGAGCTGTTTTTT
>TRBJ1-1|-|-|TRBV7-3
CASSLNGAKRNTEAFF
TGTGCCAGCAGCTTAAATGGGGCGAAACGGAACACTGAAGCTTTCTTT
>TRBJ2-1|-|TRBD1|TRBV4-1
CASSYGTGGNNEQFF
TGCGCCAGCAGCTACGGGACAGGGGGTAACAATGAGCAGTTCTTC
>TRBJ2-3|-|-|TRBV19
CASSIERQSTDTQYF
TGTGCCAGTAGTATAGAGCGACAAAGCACAGATACGCAGTATTTT
>TRBJ2-2|few|TRBD1|TRBV7-6
CASSLAGGGITGELFF
TGTGCCAGCAGCTTAGCAGGGGGCGGAATCACCGGGGAGCTGTTTTTT
>TRBJ2-3|once|TRBD2|TRBV2
CASKGSSGTSTDTQYF
TGTGCCAGCAAAGGGTCTAGCGGTACTAGCACAGATACGCAGTATTTT
>TRBJ2-5|-|TRBD2|TRBV19
CASSLGTSRETQYF
TGTGCCAGTAGTCTCGGGACTAGCCGAGAGACCCAGTACTTC
>TRBJ1-6|-|-|TRBV14
CASSPMGTGNSPLHF
TGTGCCAGCAGCCCGATGGGGACTGGCAATTCACCCCTCCACTTT
>TRBJ2-1|-|-|TRBV4-2
CAPSGLGKRYRGSSYNEQFF
TGTGCCCCTTCGGGTCTTGGGAAACGTTATCGAGGGAGCTCCTACAATGAGCAGTTCTTC
>TRBJ2-4|-|TRBD2|TRBV7-2
CASSPGTKPIQYF
TGTGCCAGCAGCCCGGGGACTAAGCCAATTCAGTACTTC
>TRBJ2-3|-|TRBD2|TRBV10-3
CAIRTGTSSDTQYF
TGTGCCATCAGAACCGGGACTAGCTCCGATACGCAGTATTTT
>TRBJ1-3|once|-|TRBV5-4
CASSLGPGFRGNTIYF
TGTGCCAGCAGCTTGGGGCCAGGGTTTAGAGGAAACACCATATATTTT
>TRBJ2-7|-|TRBD2|TRBV7-2
CASSRSGVSSYEQYF
TGTGCCAGCAGTCGTAGCGGGGTTAGCTCCTACGAGCAGTACTTC
>TRBJ2-7|once|-|TRBV25-1
CASSEATPPEEQYF
TGTGCCAGCAGTGAAGCTACCCCTCCGGAGGAGCAGTACTTC
>TRBJ1-4|-|-|TRBV18
CASSGSTNEKLFF
TGTGCCAGCTCGGGCAGTACTAATGAAAAACTGTTTTTT
>TRBJ2-3|-|TRBD1|TRBV24-1
CATSRGGADTQYF
TGTGCCACCAGTAGAGGGGGCGCGGATACGCAGTATTTT
>TRBJ1-1|-|-|TRBV27
CASTTGKRNTEAFF
TGTGCCAGCACCACAGGGAAGAGGAACACTGAAGCTTTCTTT
>TRBJ1-1|-|-|TRBV19
CASSISQVTEAFF
TGTGCCAGTAGTATTTCACAGGTCACTGAAGCTTTCTTT
>TRBJ2-7|-|-|TRBV7-6
CASSSSSYEQYF
TGTGCCAGCAGCTCATCCTCCTACGAGCAGTACTTC
>TRBJ1-4|-|-|TRBV23-1
CTREGKLFF
TGCACCAGAGAGGGAAAACTGTTTTTT
>TRBJ1-4|-|-|TRBV3-1/TRBV3-2
CASSKELQANEKLFF
TGTGCCAGCAGCAAAGAGCTACAGGCTAATGAAAAACTGTTTTTT
>TRBJ2-1|-|-|TRBV29-1
CSITGTPVDVWFF
TGCAGCATAACAGGGACCCCCGTGGACGTATGGTTCTTC
>TRBJ1-2|-|-|TRBV5-1
CASSPTGTGDYGYTF
TGCGCCAGCAGCCCAACCGGGACGGGGGACTATGGCTACACCTTC
>TRBJ2-1|-|TRBD1|TRBV11-2
CASSFDRGKYNEQFF
TGTGCCAGCAGCTTCGACAGGGGTAAATACAATGAGCAGTTCTTC
>TRBJ2-2|-|TRBD1|TRBV5-1
CASSPGGGGELFF
TGCGCCAGCAGCCCAGGGGGTGGCGGGGAGCTGTTTTTT
>TRBJ1-6|-|-|TRBV9
CASSTSQGYNSPLHF
TGTGCCAGCAGCACCAGTCAGGGATATAATTCACCCCTCCACTTT
>TRBJ1-6|few|-|TRBV9
CASSASGNSPLHF
TGTGCCAGCAGCGCGTCGGGGAATTCACCCCTCCACTTT
>TRBJ1-5|-|-|TRBV6-2/TRBV6-3
CASSITENQKPQHF
TGTGCCAGCAGTATAACAGAAAATCAGAAGCCCCAGCATTTT
>TRBJ2-3|-|TRBD2|TRBV6-6
CASRPRLAGFTDTQYF
TGTGCCAGCAGGCCCAGACTAGCGGGGTTCACAGATACGCAGTATTTT
>TRBJ1-4|-|TRBD1|TRBV19
CASSIRQGHSTNEKLFF
TGTGCCAGTAGTATTCGACAGGGCCATTCGACTAATGAAAAACTGTTTTTT
>TRBJ2-5|-|-|TRBV18
CASSPRGGRVQETQYF
TGTGCCAGCTCACCAAGGGGGGGGCGCGTACAAGAGACCCAGTACTTC
>TRBJ1-2|-|-|TRBV14
CASSQELGNYGYTF
TGTGCCAGCAGCCAAGAGCTCGGGAACTATGGCTACACCTTC